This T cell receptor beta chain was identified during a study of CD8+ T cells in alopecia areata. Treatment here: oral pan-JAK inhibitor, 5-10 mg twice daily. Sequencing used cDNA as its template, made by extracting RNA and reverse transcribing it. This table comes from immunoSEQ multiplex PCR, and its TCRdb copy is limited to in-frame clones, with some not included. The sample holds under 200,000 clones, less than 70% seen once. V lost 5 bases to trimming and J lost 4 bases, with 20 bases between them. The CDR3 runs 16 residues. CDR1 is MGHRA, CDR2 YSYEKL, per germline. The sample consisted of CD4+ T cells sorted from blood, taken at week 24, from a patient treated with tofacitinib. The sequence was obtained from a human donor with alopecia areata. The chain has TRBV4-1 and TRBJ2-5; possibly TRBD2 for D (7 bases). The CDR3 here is CASSTAGKRGGETQYF. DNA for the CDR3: TGCGCCAGCAGCACCGCGGGGAAAAGGGGGGGAGAGACCCAGTACTTC.